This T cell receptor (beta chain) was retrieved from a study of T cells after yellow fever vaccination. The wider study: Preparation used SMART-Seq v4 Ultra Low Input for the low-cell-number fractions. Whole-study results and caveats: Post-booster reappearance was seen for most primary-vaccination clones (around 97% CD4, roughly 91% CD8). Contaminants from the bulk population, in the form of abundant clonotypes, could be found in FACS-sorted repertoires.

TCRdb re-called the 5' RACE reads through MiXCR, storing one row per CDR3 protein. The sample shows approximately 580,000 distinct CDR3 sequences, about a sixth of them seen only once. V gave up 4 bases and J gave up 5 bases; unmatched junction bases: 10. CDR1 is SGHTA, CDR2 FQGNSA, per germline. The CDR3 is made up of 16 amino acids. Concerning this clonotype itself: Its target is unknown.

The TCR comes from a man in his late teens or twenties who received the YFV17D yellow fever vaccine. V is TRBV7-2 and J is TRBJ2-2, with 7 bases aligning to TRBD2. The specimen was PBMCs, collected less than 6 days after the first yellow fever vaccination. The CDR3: CASSSPAGRSTGELFF. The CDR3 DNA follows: TGTGCCAGCAGCTCTCCAGCGGGACGGTCGACCGGGGAGCTGTTTTTT.